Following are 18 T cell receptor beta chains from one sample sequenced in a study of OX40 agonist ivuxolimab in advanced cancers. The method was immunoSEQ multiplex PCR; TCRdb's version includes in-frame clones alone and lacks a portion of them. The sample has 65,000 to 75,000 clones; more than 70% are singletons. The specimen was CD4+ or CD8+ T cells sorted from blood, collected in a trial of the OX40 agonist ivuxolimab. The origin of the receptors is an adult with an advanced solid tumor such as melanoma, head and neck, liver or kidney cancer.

The CDR3 loop is CASRTGTYPGELFF. The CDR3 nucleotides read TGCGCCAGCAGGACGGGAACCTATCCCGGGGAGCTGTTTTTT. The chain has TRBV5-1 and TRBJ2-2; tentatively, D is TRBD2 (5 bases). This CDR3 has 14 residues. Deletions cut 5 bases from V and 6 bases from J, with 14 bases between. From germline, CDR1 is SGHRS and CDR2 YFSETQ.

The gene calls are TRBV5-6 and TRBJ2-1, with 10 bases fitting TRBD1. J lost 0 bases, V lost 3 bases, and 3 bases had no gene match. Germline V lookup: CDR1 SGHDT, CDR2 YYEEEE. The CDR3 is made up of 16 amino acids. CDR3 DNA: TGTGCCAGCAGCTATAGGACAGGGGGCTCCTACAATGAGCAGTTCTTC. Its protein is CASSYRTGGSYNEQFF. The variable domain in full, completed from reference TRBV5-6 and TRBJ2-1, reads DAGVTQSPTHLIKTRGQQVTLRCSPKSGHDTVSWYQQALGQGPQFIFQYYEEEERQRGNFPDRFSGHQFPNYSSELNVNALLLGDSALYLCASSYRTGGSYNEQFFGPGTRLTVL.

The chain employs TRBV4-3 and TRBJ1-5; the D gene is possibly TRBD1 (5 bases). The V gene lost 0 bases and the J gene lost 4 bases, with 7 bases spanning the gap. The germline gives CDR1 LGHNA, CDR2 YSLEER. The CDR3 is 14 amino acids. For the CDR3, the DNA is TGCGCCAGCAGCCAAGACAGGGTAAATCAGCCCCAGCATTTT. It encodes CASSQDRVNQPQHF.

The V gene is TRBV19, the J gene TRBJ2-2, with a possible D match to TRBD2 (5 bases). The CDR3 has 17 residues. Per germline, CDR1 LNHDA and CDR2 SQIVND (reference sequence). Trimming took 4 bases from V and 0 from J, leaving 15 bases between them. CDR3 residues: CASSTTGMAPNTGELFF. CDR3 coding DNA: TGTGCCAGTAGTACTACGGGGATGGCTCCGAACACCGGGGAGCTGTTTTTT.

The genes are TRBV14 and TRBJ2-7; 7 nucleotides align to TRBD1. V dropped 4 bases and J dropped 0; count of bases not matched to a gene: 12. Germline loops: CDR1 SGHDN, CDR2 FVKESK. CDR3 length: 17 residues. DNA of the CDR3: TGTGCCAGCAGCCTTAGACGGGACAGCTTTTTCTCCTACGAGCAGTACTTC. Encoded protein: CASSLRRDSFFSYEQYF.

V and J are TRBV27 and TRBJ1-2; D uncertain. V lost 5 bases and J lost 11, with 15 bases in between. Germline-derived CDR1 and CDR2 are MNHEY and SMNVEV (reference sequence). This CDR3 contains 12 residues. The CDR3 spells CASSPDLVRYTF. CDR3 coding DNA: TGTGCCAGCAGTCCGGACCTCGTTCGGTACACCTTC.

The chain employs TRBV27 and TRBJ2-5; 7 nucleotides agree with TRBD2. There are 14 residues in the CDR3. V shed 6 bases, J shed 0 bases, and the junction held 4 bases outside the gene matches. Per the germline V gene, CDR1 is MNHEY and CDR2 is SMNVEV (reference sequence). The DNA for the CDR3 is TGTGCCAGCAGACCTCTAGCGGACCAAGAGACCCAGTACTTC. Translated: CASRPLADQETQYF.

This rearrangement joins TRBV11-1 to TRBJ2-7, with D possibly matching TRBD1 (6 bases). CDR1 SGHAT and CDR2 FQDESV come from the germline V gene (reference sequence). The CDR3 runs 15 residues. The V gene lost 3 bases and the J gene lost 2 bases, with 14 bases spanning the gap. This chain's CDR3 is CASSLVGTRTYEQYF. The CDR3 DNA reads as TGTGCCAGCAGCTTGGTAGGGACACGGACCTACGAGCAGTACTTC.

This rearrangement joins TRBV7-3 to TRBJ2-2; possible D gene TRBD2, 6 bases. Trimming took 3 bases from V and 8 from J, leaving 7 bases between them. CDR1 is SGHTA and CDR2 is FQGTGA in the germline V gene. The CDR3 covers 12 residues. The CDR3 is CASSFGTGELFF. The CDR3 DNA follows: TGTGCCAGCAGCTTCGGGACTGGGGAGCTGTTTTTT.

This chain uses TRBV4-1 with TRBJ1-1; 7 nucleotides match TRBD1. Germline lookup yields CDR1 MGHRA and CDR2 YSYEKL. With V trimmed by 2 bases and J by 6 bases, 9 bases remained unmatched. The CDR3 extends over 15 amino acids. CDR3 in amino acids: CASSQSPQGKAEAFF. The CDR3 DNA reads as TGCGCCAGCAGCCAATCCCCACAGGGGAAGGCTGAAGCTTTCTTT.

The CDR3 loop reads CASSSTGGSGANVLTF. CDR3 bases: TGTGCCAGCAGCTCCACGGGAGGCTCTGGGGCCAACGTCCTGACTTTC. The chain couples TRBV5-4 to TRBJ2-6; 7 bases align to TRBD2. Germline-derived CDR1 and CDR2 are SGHNT and YYREEE (reference sequence). The CDR3 runs 16 residues. Germline trimming cut 3 bases from V and 0 bases from J; bases unmatched to any gene: 3.

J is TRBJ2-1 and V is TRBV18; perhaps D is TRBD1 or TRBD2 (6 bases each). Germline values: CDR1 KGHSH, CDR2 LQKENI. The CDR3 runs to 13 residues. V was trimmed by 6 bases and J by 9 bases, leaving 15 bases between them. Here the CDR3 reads CASSREGGLEQFF. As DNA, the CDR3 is TGTGCCAGCTCCCGAGAGGGGGGTCTTGAGCAGTTCTTC.

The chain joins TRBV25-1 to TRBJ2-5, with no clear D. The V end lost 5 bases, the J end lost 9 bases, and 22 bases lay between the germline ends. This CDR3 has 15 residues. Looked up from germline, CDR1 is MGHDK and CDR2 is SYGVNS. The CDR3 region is CASSSLMDPSRAQYF. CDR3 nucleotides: TGTGCCAGCAGTTCCCTTATGGACCCTTCTAGAGCCCAGTACTTC.

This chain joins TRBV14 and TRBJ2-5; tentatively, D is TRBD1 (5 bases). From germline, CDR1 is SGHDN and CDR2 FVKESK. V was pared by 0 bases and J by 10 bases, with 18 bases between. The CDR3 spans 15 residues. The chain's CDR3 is CASSQDRNRPRDQYF. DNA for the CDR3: TGTGCCAGCAGCCAAGATCGCAATCGTCCCAGGGACCAGTACTTC.

The CDR3, as DNA: TGCGCCAGCAGCTTCGATGGCTCTGGAAACACCATATATTTT. This encodes CASSFDGSGNTIYF. The chain links TRBV5-1 to TRBJ1-3; D gene unclear. CDR3 length: 14 residues. The V gene's germline CDR1 is SGHRS and CDR2 YFSETQ. The ends were cut back, 2 bases at V and 0 bases at J, with 6 bases in the middle.

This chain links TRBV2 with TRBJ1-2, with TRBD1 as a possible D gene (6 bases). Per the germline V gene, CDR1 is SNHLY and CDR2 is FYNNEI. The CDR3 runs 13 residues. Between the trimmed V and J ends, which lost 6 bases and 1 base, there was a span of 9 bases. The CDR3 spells CASRGAYNYGYTF. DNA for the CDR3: TGTGCCAGCAGGGGGGCGTATAACTATGGCTACACCTTC.

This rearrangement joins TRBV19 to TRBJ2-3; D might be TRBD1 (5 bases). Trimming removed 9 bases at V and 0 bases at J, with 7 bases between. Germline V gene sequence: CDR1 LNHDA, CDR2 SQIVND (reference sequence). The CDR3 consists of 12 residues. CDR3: CASRQSTDTQYF. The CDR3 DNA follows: TGTGCCAGCCGACAGAGCACAGATACGCAGTATTTT.

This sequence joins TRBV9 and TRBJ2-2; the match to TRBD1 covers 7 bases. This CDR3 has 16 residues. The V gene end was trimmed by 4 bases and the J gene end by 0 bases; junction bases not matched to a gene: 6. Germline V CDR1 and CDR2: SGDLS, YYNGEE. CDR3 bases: TGTGCCAGCAGCTTAGACAGGGTAACGAACACCGGGGAGCTGTTTTTT. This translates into CASSLDRVTNTGELFF.